The 31 T cell receptor beta chains in this list originate from one sample, sequenced in a study of blood T cell repertoires in COVID-19. Profiled with immunoSEQ multiplex PCR; TCRdb holds only in-frame clones, not every one. The sample comprises some 340,000 clones, 83% of which are singletons, and around 5% rests with the top ten. Sequencing used PBMCs or T cells enriched from blood (not recorded which). These receptors came from a woman aged 45-65 years who had recovered from COVID-19.

The gene calls are TRBV9 and TRBJ2-5; 7 bases map to TRBD2. Germline CDR1 is SGDLS and CDR2 is YYNGEE. V trimming: 0 bases; J trimming: 1 base; junction bases outside the gene matches: 12. The length of the CDR3 is 18 residues. CDR3 nucleotides: TGTGCCAGCAGCGTAGTACGGCGGGAGAGTTGGTCCCAAGAGACCCAGTACTTC. Protein sequence: CASSVVRRESWSQETQYF.

The chain is built from TRBV2 and TRBJ1-5, with no clear D. CDR1 and CDR2 (germline): SNHLY, FYNNEI. The CDR3 length is 15 residues. The V end lost 2 bases, the J end lost 0 bases, and 8 bases lay between the germline ends. CDR3 sequence reads: CASSEKLTSNQPQHF. For the CDR3, the DNA is TGTGCCAGCAGTGAAAAGCTAACTAGCAATCAGCCCCAGCATTTT.

This sequence joins TRBV7-2 and TRBJ2-7, with D possibly TRBD1 on 5 matching bases. The CDR3 has 13 residues. Germline V lookup: CDR1 SGHTA, CDR2 FQGNSA. The V end was cut by 8 bases, the J end by 1 base, with 12 bases between. CDR3 in DNA: TGTGCCAGCGGGGCCTTTCCTTCCTACGAGCAGTACTTC. Residues: CASGAFPSYEQYF.

This chain connects TRBV5-6 to TRBJ2-7; D remains unclear. CDR1 is SGHDT and CDR2 is YYEEEE in the germline V gene. Deletions cut 3 bases from V and 4 bases from J, with 20 bases between. The CDR3 consists of 16 residues. The CDR3 DNA sequence: TGTGCCAGCAGCTCAAGCCCCGGGTCTTCTAGTTACGAGCAGTACTTC. It specifies CASSSSPGSSSYEQYF.

The CDR3 DNA sequence: TGTGCCAGCAGCTCCATCGCAGAGAACACCGGGGAGCTGTTTTTT. This encodes CASSSIAENTGELFF. V gene TRBV7-6 combines with J gene TRBJ2-2, with D hard to call. V was trimmed by 4 bases and J by 1 base, leaving 10 bases between them. CDR3 size: 15 residues. Germline V CDR1 and CDR2: SGHVS, FNYEAQ.

The chain links TRBV25-1 to TRBJ2-5, with TRBD1 matching over 7 bases. This CDR3 region has 14 residues. The V segment lost 9 bases and the J segment 2 bases; nucleotides outside the gene matches: 9. CDR1 and CDR2 (germline): MGHDK, SYGVNS. The CDR3, as DNA: TGTGCCAGTTATCCGGGACAGACTCAAGAGACCCAGTACTTC. Protein sequence: CASYPGQTQETQYF.

The rearrangement joins TRBV5-1 to TRBJ1-2; 8 bases are shared with TRBD1. Trimming removed 4 bases from V and 4 bases from J; junction bases left unmatched: 6. The CDR3 length is 14 residues. The germline CDR1 and CDR2 sequences are SGHRS and YFSETQ. The CDR3 DNA is TGCGCCAGCAGCCCCGGACAGGGATTCTATGGCTACACCTTC. This translates into CASSPGQGFYGYTF.

The chain employs TRBV6-6 and TRBJ2-3; 8 bases are a match to TRBD1. Germline CDR1 and CDR2: MNHNY and SVGAGI (reference sequence). With V trimmed by 2 bases and J by 1 base, 5 bases remained unmatched. The CDR3 consists of 16 residues. CDR3 amino acids: CASSYAQGAGTDTQYF. In nucleotides, the CDR3 is TGTGCCAGCAGTTACGCCCAGGGGGCGGGCACAGATACGCAGTATTTT.

This clone was observed a handful of times. This chain links TRBV7-2 with TRBJ1-2; 7 bases are shared with TRBD1. This CDR3 spans 15 amino acids. Germline CDR1 and CDR2: SGHTA and FQGNSA. The J segment lost 7 bases and the V segment lost 2 bases, leaving 10 bases of the junction unmatched. The CDR3 here is CASSLKIAGGGGYTF. As DNA, the CDR3 is TGTGCCAGCAGCTTAAAGATTGCAGGGGGAGGTGGCTACACCTTC.

The chain has TRBV7-3 and TRBJ2-3, with 11 positions matching TRBD2. The CDR3 covers 15 residues. Unmatched junction bases numbered 5, after V lost 6 bases and J lost 3 bases. In germline, CDR1 is SGHTA, CDR2 FQGTGA. Here the CDR3 DNA reads TGTGCCAGCAGGGGGACTAGCGGTATGACAGATACGCAGTATTTT. This sequence encodes CASRGTSGMTDTQYF.

The chain joins TRBV9 to TRBJ1-6; TRBD1 might be the D (6 bases). The germline V gene has CDR1 SGDLS and CDR2 YYNGEE. The germline V and J ends were trimmed by 3 bases and 5 bases, with 6 bases remaining between them. CDR3 length: 13 amino acids. The CDR3 DNA is TGTGCCAGCAGCGAGGGGGATAATTCACCCCTCCACTTT. This encodes CASSEGDNSPLHF. Full variable domain (outside the CDR3, taken from reference TRBV9 and TRBJ1-6): DSGVTQTPKHLITATGQRVTLRCSPRSGDLSVYWYQQSLDQGLQFLIQYYNGEERAKGNILERFSAQQFPDLHSELNLSSLELGDSALYFCASSEGDNSPLHFGNGTRLTVT.

This chain connects TRBV7-2 to TRBJ1-2; perhaps TRBD1 as D (5 bases). V dropped 5 bases and J dropped 2 bases, with 12 bases sitting between them. This CDR3 is built from 14 residues. Looked up from germline, CDR1 is SGHTA and CDR2 is FQGNSA. This CDR3 is CASSRMGLNYGYTF. The CDR3, as DNA: TGTGCCAGCAGCCGGATGGGGCTGAACTATGGCTACACCTTC.

The rearrangement uses TRBV2 and TRBJ2-7; 8 bases are shared with TRBD2. The CDR3 sequence is 17 residues long. Germline V lookup: CDR1 SNHLY, CDR2 FYNNEI. V was pared by 4 bases and J by 4 bases, with 15 bases of the junction left unmatched. CDR3 coding DNA: TGTGCCAGCAGTGGCGGACCCGGCGGGAGGTTCCGATACGAGCAGTACTTC. This sequence encodes CASSGGPGGRFRYEQYF.

V usage is TRBV3-1 (or the pseudogene TRBV3-2) and J usage is TRBJ1-2; D is undetermined. This CDR3 is built from 14 residues. Germline loops: CDR1 LGHDT, CDR2 YNNKEL (reference sequence). V lost 5 bases to trimming and J lost 3 bases, with 13 bases between them. CDR3 DNA: TGTGCCAGCAGCTCTCCCCCTCGAGACTATGGCTACACCTTC. This codes for CASSSPPRDYGYTF.

The rearrangement links TRBV6-5 to TRBJ1-2; D might be TRBD1 (5 bases). Germline V gene lookup returns CDR1 MNHEY and CDR2 SVGAGI. V shed 0 bases and J shed 4 bases, with 12 bases lying between them. This CDR3 contains 15 residues. The CDR3 nucleotides read TGTGCCAGCAGTTACTCGATTGGCCAGGGCTATGGCTACACCTTC. It encodes CASSYSIGQGYGYTF.

The genes are TRBV7-2 and TRBJ1-2; no firm D call. Germline V CDR1 and CDR2: SGHTA, FQGNSA. V lost 3 bases and J 5 bases, leaving 25 bases between the germline ends. The CDR3 consists of 18 residues. The CDR3 sequence is CASSFSRPTTGRLYGYTF. The CDR3 bases are TGTGCCAGCAGCTTCTCCAGACCAACGACGGGGAGGTTGTATGGCTACACCTTC.

CDR3 loop: CASSPLDQGRNTIYF. The CDR3 nucleotides read TGTGCCAGCTCACCCCTCGACCAGGGGAGAAACACCATATATTTT. V gene TRBV18 combines with J gene TRBJ1-3, with D maybe TRBD1 (6 bases). The CDR3 length is 15 residues. Trimming cost V 3 bases and J 5 bases, with 14 bases left between them. Germline CDR1 reads KGHSH; CDR2 reads LQKENI.

This chain uses TRBV11-2 with TRBJ2-1, with 12 positions matching TRBD2. CDR3 length: 15 amino acids. Germline CDR1 and CDR2: SGHAT and FQNNGV. Unmatched junction bases numbered 6, after V lost 6 bases and J lost 6 bases. The CDR3 here is CASSDGTSGFNEQFF. The CDR3, as DNA: TGTGCCAGCAGTGACGGGACTAGCGGGTTCAATGAGCAGTTCTTC.

V usage is TRBV28 and J usage is TRBJ2-7, with TRBD1 as a possible D gene (6 bases). The CDR3 covers 15 residues. V lost 4 bases to trimming and J lost 3 bases, with 16 bases between them. Germline V gene sequence: CDR1 MDHEN, CDR2 SYDVKM. As DNA, the CDR3 is TGTGCCAGCAGTTCGAACAGGGCAGGAGGCTACGAGCAGTACTTC. Translating gives CASSSNRAGGYEQYF.

The DNA for the CDR3 is TGTGCCAGCAGTCCAGGGAACTATGGCTACACCTTC. It codes for CASSPGNYGYTF. The V gene is TRBV2, the J gene TRBJ1-2; D possibly corresponds to TRBD1 (5 bases). V shed 5 bases and J shed 2 bases, with 6 bases lying between them. The germline V gene encodes CDR1 SNHLY and CDR2 FYNNEI. The CDR3 covers 12 residues.

The chain carries TRBV7-9 and TRBJ2-7; 11 bases map to TRBD2. CDR1 is SEHNR and CDR2 is FQNEAQ in the germline V gene (reference sequence). The CDR3 has 17 amino acids. J gave up 3 bases and V 1 base, and 8 bases lay outside the gene matches. CDR3 loop: CASSLGASGRTSYEQYF. CDR3 in DNA: TGTGCCAGCAGCTTAGGGGCTAGCGGGAGGACAAGCTACGAGCAGTACTTC.

The rearrangement uses TRBV4-3 and TRBJ1-4; TRBD1 aligns across 7 bases. CDR1 and CDR2 (germline): LGHNA, YSLEER. The CDR3 length is 15 residues. Losses at the gene ends were 4 bases for V and 4 bases for J; bases not matched to a gene: 6. The DNA for the CDR3 is TGCGCCAGCAGCCCCAGGGGGGCGATTAATGAAAAACTGTTTTTT. Translated: CASSPRGAINEKLFF.

CDR3 coding DNA: TGTGCCAGTAGTCCCTCGGGTCGGGTGTGGAGCAATCAGCCCCAGCATTTT. It specifies CASSPSGRVWSNQPQHF. The chain joins TRBV19 to TRBJ1-5; no clear D. The CDR3 runs to 17 residues. The V end was cut by 5 bases, the J end by 1 base, with 18 bases between. The germline V gene encodes CDR1 LNHDA and CDR2 SQIVND (reference sequence).

This clone was seen a few times. The V gene is TRBV7-2, the J gene TRBJ2-4; D uncertain. The CDR3 is 15 amino acids. Deletions cut 6 bases from V and 0 bases from J, with 12 bases between. The V gene's germline CDR1 is SGHTA and CDR2 FQGNSA. CDR3 nucleotides: TGTGCCAGCAGGAATACTGTCCTAGCCAAAAACATTCAGTACTTC. This sequence encodes CASRNTVLAKNIQYF.

The V gene is TRBV7-2, the J gene TRBJ1-3; D might be TRBD1 (6 bases). V was clipped by 3 bases and J by 0 bases, with 15 bases between them. From germline, CDR1 is SGHTA and CDR2 FQGNSA. The CDR3 loop spans 17 amino acids. CDR3 region: CASSFLLQGLSGNTIYF. Written as DNA, the CDR3 is TGTGCCAGCAGCTTCCTCCTACAGGGCCTCTCTGGAAACACCATATATTTT.

The chain links TRBV5-1 to TRBJ2-3; 8 bases fit TRBD1. After removal of 5 bases from V and 1 base from J, the junction contained 6 bases not matched to a gene. Germline loops: CDR1 SGHRS, CDR2 YFSETQ. The CDR3 totals 15 residues. CDR3 sequence: CASSGQGFGTDTQYF. The CDR3 coding sequence is TGCGCCAGCAGTGGACAGGGTTTCGGCACAGATACGCAGTATTTT.

The V and J genes are TRBV5-1 and TRBJ2-4, with D maybe TRBD1 (6 bases). This CDR3 spans 14 amino acids. CDR1 is SGHRS and CDR2 is YFSETQ in the germline V gene. V was clipped by 5 bases and J by 7 bases, with 16 bases between them. The CDR3, as DNA: TGCGCCAGCAGAGAGACAGGCGGAGGCAACATTCAGTACTTC. It is translated as CASRETGGGNIQYF.

This rearrangement joins TRBV11-2 to TRBJ2-4, with D uncertain. Germline values: CDR1 SGHAT, CDR2 FQNNGV. Trimming took 1 base from V and 0 from J, leaving 13 bases between them. The CDR3 extends over 17 amino acids. The CDR3 reads CASSLGQPLEAKNIQYF. The CDR3 DNA reads TGTGCCAGCAGCTTAGGGCAACCCCTCGAAGCCAAAAACATTCAGTACTTC.

For this clone: One end of the junction does not line up with germline, which may come from a read error. V gene TRBV7-9 combines with J gene TRBJ1-2, with 9 bases matching TRBD1. CDR3 length equals 15 residues. Germline CDR1 is SEHNR and CDR2 is FQNEAQ (reference sequence). In nucleotides, the CDR3 is TGTGCCGGCAGCCCCTCCCGACAGGGGGACTATGGCTACACCTTC. It codes for CAGSPSRQGDYGYTF. The whole variable domain, remainder taken from reference TRBV7-9 and TRBJ1-2, is DTGVSQNPRHKITKRGQNVTFRCDPISEHNRLYWYRQTLGQGPEFLTYFQNEAQLEKSRLLSDRFSAERPKGSFSTLEIQRTEQGDSAMYLCAGSPSRQGDYGYTFGSGTRLTVV.

This clone was recorded a few times. This chain connects TRBV4-1 to TRBJ1-1, with TRBD1 as a possible D gene (6 bases). The V gene's germline CDR1 is MGHRA and CDR2 YSYEKL. CDR3 length: 14 amino acids. Trimming stripped 6 bases from V and 2 bases from J, with 13 bases between. CDR3 sequence reads: CASSWTEHNTEAFF. The CDR3 DNA follows: TGCGCCAGCAGTTGGACAGAGCACAACACTGAAGCTTTCTTT.

The J gene is TRBJ2-5, the V gene TRBV9; 13 bases align to TRBD2. With 3 bases clipped from V and 5 bases from J, the junction kept 4 bases outside the gene matches. CDR3 size: 15 residues. Germline CDR1 SGDLS, CDR2 YYNGEE. Written as DNA, the CDR3 is TGTGCCAGCAGCGAGGGACTAGCGGGGTCGGAGACCCAGTACTTC. It is translated as CASSEGLAGSETQYF.